One and the same sample provided the 27 T cell receptor beta chains below, sequenced in a study of blood T cells in healthy people across ages. Sample-barcoded 5' priming and a J-beta primer mix drove a second PCR of about 6 to 12 cycles. MiXCR, run by TCRdb on the 5' RACE reads, gives a single entry per CDR3 protein. The data show approximately 1.5 million distinct CDR3 sequences, with 30% to 40% seen just once and about 11% held by the top ten. Sequenced input: blood. All receptors derive from a woman in her 30s in good health.

The gene calls are TRBV7-2 and TRBJ2-5; 7 bases align to TRBD2. Germline lookup yields CDR1 SGHTA and CDR2 FQGNSA. The ends lost 5 bases at V and 4 bases at J; junction bases unmatched: 7. CDR3 length: 14 residues. The CDR3 nucleotides read TGTGCCAGCAGCCAGACAGCGGGATCAGAGACCCAGTACTTC. Residues: CASSQTAGSETQYF.

This clonotype was seen more than once but under ten times. The chain links TRBV9 to TRBJ1-1, with D unresolved. The CDR3 length is 13 residues. Germline CDR1 is SGDLS and CDR2 is YYNGEE. The ends were cut back, 4 bases at V and 5 bases at J, with 12 bases in the middle. CDR3 protein: CASSKYDRTEAFF. Here the CDR3 DNA reads TGTGCCAGCAGCAAATACGATAGGACTGAAGCTTTCTTT.

The gene calls are TRBV6-6 and TRBJ2-7; 14 nucleotides line up with TRBD2. The CDR3 is 15 amino acids. Germline-derived CDR1 and CDR2 are MNHNY and SVGAGI (reference sequence). After removal of 6 bases from V and 2 bases from J, the junction contained 3 bases not matched to a gene. The DNA of the CDR3 is TGTGCCAGCAGGGGACTAGCGGGGGATACCTACGAGCAGTACTTC. Its translation is CASRGLAGDTYEQYF.

As concerns this clonotype: A much larger clone is a single base away; this may be a read error. The chain recombines TRBV29-1 with TRBJ2-5; 8 nucleotides match TRBD2. Germline loops: CDR1 SQVTM, CDR2 ANQGSEA. The V gene end was trimmed by 7 bases and the J gene end by 5 bases; junction bases not matched to a gene: 9. The length of the CDR3 is 13 residues. The CDR3 reads CSGRRGGRETQYF. In nucleotides, the CDR3 is TGCAGCGGGCGCCGGGGGGGGAGGGAGACCCAGTACTTC.

As to this clonotype: A much larger clone is a single base away; this may be a read error. V usage is TRBV7-2 and J usage is TRBJ1-2; TRBD1 might be the D (6 bases). Germline CDR1 SGHTA, CDR2 FQGNSA. CDR3 size: 14 residues. CDR3 sequence (DNA): TGTGCCAACAGCTTAGCGCAGGGGAGCTATGGCTACACCTTC. Translation: CANSLAQGSYGYTF.

CDR3 nucleotide sequence: TGTGCCAGCAGTACCGGACAGAAGCGGGGGAGCTCCTACAATGAGCAGTTCTTC. This codes for CASSTGQKRGSSYNEQFF. The gene calls are TRBV6-2 or TRBV6-3 and TRBJ2-1, with TRBD2 matching over 8 bases. Per germline, CDR1 MNHEY and CDR2 SVGEGT. The CDR3 consists of 18 residues. With V trimmed by 5 bases and J by 0 bases, 12 bases remained unmatched.

The chain combines TRBV20-1 with TRBJ2-5, with D perhaps matching TRBD2 (5 bases). V was shortened by 0 bases and J by 5 bases, with 7 bases between the two germline ends. Per the germline V gene, CDR1 is DFQATT and CDR2 is SNEGSKA (reference sequence). CDR3 length: 12 residues. The CDR3 DNA sequence: TGCAGTGCTAGAGATACGGGGGAGACCCAGTACTTC. It is translated as CSARDTGETQYF.

About this clonotype: One end of the junction does not line up with germline, which may come from a read error. CDR3 in DNA: TGTGCCAGCAGTCCGAGCGCCCTAGGGGACAGCACAAATACGCAGTATTTT. It codes for CASSPSALGDSTNTQYF. The rearrangement joins TRBV27 to TRBJ2-3; 7 bases agree with TRBD1. The CDR3 is made up of 17 amino acids. Germline lookup yields CDR1 MNHEY and CDR2 SMNVEV (reference sequence).

This clonotype has just a few counts. The genes are TRBV7-3 and TRBJ2-1, with D perhaps TRBD2 (7 bases). CDR3 length: 16 residues. Germline lookup yields CDR1 SGHTA and CDR2 FQGTGA. Trimming took off 5 bases at V and 2 bases at J, with 16 bases between the two ends. CDR3 residues: CASSPRGGVAYNEQFF. The DNA of the CDR3 is TGTGCCAGCAGCCCAAGGGGGGGAGTCGCCTACAATGAGCAGTTCTTC.

This clonotype has just a few counts. The chain employs TRBV29-1 and TRBJ2-5; TRBD2 aligns across 7 bases. The length of the CDR3 is 12 residues. The V gene's germline CDR1 is SQVTM and CDR2 ANQGSEA. V dropped 2 bases and J dropped 5; count of bases not matched to a gene: 2. CDR3 nucleotides: TGCAGCGTTGAACTGGGGGGGGAGACCCAGTACTTC. Amino acids: CSVELGGETQYF.

This chain connects TRBV5-1 to TRBJ2-7, with 7 bases matching TRBD2. After removal of 5 bases from V and 6 bases from J, the junction contained 8 bases not matched to a gene. CDR3 length equals 13 residues. Germline V gene lookup returns CDR1 SGHRS and CDR2 YFSETQ. In nucleotides, the CDR3 is TGCGCCAGCAGTTATGGGGGGGACGGCGAGCAGTACTTC. This translates into CASSYGGDGEQYF. The whole variable domain, filled in from reference TRBV5-1 and TRBJ2-7, reads KAGVTQTPRYLIKTRGQQVTLSCSPISGHRSVSWYQQTPGQGLQFLFEYFSETQRNKGNFPGRFSGRQFSNSRSEMNVSTLELGDSALYLCASSYGGDGEQYFGPGTRLTVT.

The chain combines TRBV9 with TRBJ2-3; 10 bases line up with TRBD2. This CDR3 spans 17 amino acids. Per the germline V gene, CDR1 is SGDLS and CDR2 is YYNGEE. Germline trimming cut 2 bases from V and 0 bases from J; bases unmatched to any gene: 6. As DNA, the CDR3 is TGTGCCAGCAGCGTCCAGCGGGGGGGAACAAGCACAGATACGCAGTATTTT. It specifies CASSVQRGGTSTDTQYF.

The V gene is TRBV7-6, the J gene TRBJ2-5, with D perhaps TRBD2 (6 bases). The CDR3 loop spans 13 amino acids. The V and J ends lost 4 bases and 11 bases respectively, with 17 bases between them. The germline gives CDR1 SGHVS, CDR2 FNYEAQ. The CDR3 DNA is TGTGCCAGCAGCTCTAGGGGCGGGGAAGAGCAGTACTTC. It translates to CASSSRGGEEQYF.

This chain links TRBV19 with TRBJ1-2; 7 positions match TRBD1. Losses at the gene ends were 10 bases for V and 8 bases for J; bases not matched to a gene: 7. Looked up from germline, CDR1 is LNHDA and CDR2 is SQIVND (reference sequence). This CDR3 region has 11 residues. The CDR3 sequence is CANNRGSGYTF. The CDR3 nucleotides are TGTGCCAACAACAGGGGCAGCGGCTACACCTTC.

J is TRBJ2-3 and V is TRBV7-2; the D gene is possibly TRBD2 (6 bases). Germline CDR1 SGHTA, CDR2 FQGNSA. Trimming cost V 5 bases and J 8 bases, with 11 bases left between them. The CDR3 runs to 12 residues. For the CDR3, the DNA is TGTGCCAGCAGCATTTTCGGGGGTACGCAGTATTTT. Translation gives CASSIFGGTQYF. Combining the CDR3 with reference TRBV7-2 and TRBJ2-3 gives the whole variable domain GAGVSQSPSNKVTEKGKDVELRCDPISGHTALYWYRQSLGQGLEFLIYFQGNSAPDKSGLPSDRFSAERTGGSVSTLTIQRTQQEDSAVYLCASSIFGGTQYFGPGTRLTVL.

Notes on this clonotype: The junction does not match germline at one end; this may be a read error. The chain combines TRBV5-1 with TRBJ2-1, with TRBD2 matching over 11 bases. In germline, CDR1 is SGHRS, CDR2 YFSETQ. CDR3 size: 17 residues. The CDR3 DNA reads as TGCGCCAGCAACTTGCTAGCGGGGGGTGAATCCTACAATGAGCAGTTCTTC. Translating gives CASNLLAGGESYNEQFF.

In its sample, this clonotype was seen once. One end of the junction fails to match germline, which may point to a read error. This rearrangement joins TRBV28 to TRBJ2-7, with 13 bases lining up with TRBD2. This CDR3 is 15 amino acids long. CDR1 is MDHEN and CDR2 is SYDVKM in the germline V gene. The CDR3 region is CASGLGTSGVGEQYF. The CDR3 coding sequence is TGTGCCAGCGGTTTGGGGACTAGCGGGGTCGGCGAGCAGTACTTC.

This clonotype occurred a few times. V and J are TRBV12-3 or TRBV12-4 and TRBJ2-2; D unresolved. V shed 6 bases and J shed 3 bases, with 17 bases lying between them. The CDR3 consists of 16 residues. CDR3 coding DNA: TGTGCCAGCAGCAGTTCAAGGCCAACCTACACCGGGGAGCTGTTTTTT. It codes for CASSSSRPTYTGELFF.

This clonotype was seen a handful of times. The rearrangement links TRBV4-1 to TRBJ1-5; D is possibly TRBD1 (6 bases). CDR1 is MGHRA and CDR2 is YSYEKL in the germline V gene. CDR3 length equals 17 residues. Trimming took 0 bases from V and 6 from J, leaving 18 bases between them. The CDR3 nucleotides read TGCGCCAGCAGCCAAGATCCAAGGCAGGGGTGGACTCAGCCCCAGCATTTT. Residues: CASSQDPRQGWTQPQHF.

The chain uses TRBV12-3 or TRBV12-4 and TRBJ1-1; D not resolved. The CDR3 loop spans 13 amino acids. V was trimmed by 10 bases and J by 1 base, leaving 13 bases between them. The DNA for the CDR3 is TGTGCCACCACGCTGACGGGGAACACTGAAGCTTTCTTT. It is translated as CATTLTGNTEAFF.

This chain connects TRBV25-1 to TRBJ2-1, with 10 positions matching TRBD2. V was pared by 5 bases and J by 9 bases, with 7 bases of the junction left unmatched. This CDR3 is built from 14 residues. CDR1 MGHDK and CDR2 SYGVNS come from the germline V gene. CDR3 DNA: TGTGCCAGCAGTATAAGCGGGAGGGCCATTGAGCAGTTCTTC. It yields the protein CASSISGRAIEQFF. The whole variable domain, remainder taken from reference TRBV25-1 and TRBJ2-1, is EADIYQTPRYLVIGTGKKITLECSQTMGHDKMYWYQQDPGMELHLIHYSYGVNSTEKGDLSSESTVSRIRTEHFPLTLESARPSHTSQYLCASSISGRAIEQFFGPGTRLTVL.

The chain carries TRBV27 and TRBJ2-1; 13 bases fit TRBD2. CDR1 is MNHEY, CDR2 SMNVEV, per germline (reference sequence). This CDR3 has 16 residues. The V segment lost 8 bases and the J segment 4 bases; nucleotides outside the gene matches: 8. CDR3 in amino acids: CASHPGTSGMYNEQFF. The CDR3 coding sequence is TGTGCCAGCCACCCCGGGACTAGCGGGATGTACAATGAGCAGTTCTTC.

In this sample, this clonotype turned up a few times. V is TRBV27 and J is TRBJ2-1; D tentatively fits TRBD1 or TRBD2 (6 bases each). CDR3 size: 15 residues. V was shortened by 5 bases and J by 3 bases, with 14 bases between the two germline ends. Germline values: CDR1 MNHEY, CDR2 SMNVEV (reference sequence). This CDR3 is CASSLATGRYNEQFF. In nucleotides, the CDR3 is TGTGCCAGCAGTCTAGCGACAGGCCGCTACAATGAGCAGTTCTTC.

CDR3 sequence: CASSGTHYNEQFF. The CDR3 DNA sequence: TGTGCCAGCTCCGGGACACACTACAATGAGCAGTTCTTC. V gene TRBV6-1 combines with J gene TRBJ2-1, with D perhaps matching TRBD1 (6 bases). This CDR3 is built from 13 residues. Germline CDR1 reads MNHNS; CDR2 reads SASEGT. Trimming shortened V by 8 bases and J by 3 bases, and 11 bases separated the two germline ends.

There are many counts of this clonotype. The V call is TRBV7-7, the J call TRBJ2-7; TRBD1 might be the D (6 bases). CDR1 SSHAT and CDR2 FNYEAQ come from the germline V gene (reference sequence). Trimming removed 1 base at V and 5 bases at J, with 9 bases between. CDR3 length: 13 residues. CDR3 region: CASSLVPGDEQYF. DNA of the CDR3: TGTGCCAGCAGCTTAGTTCCAGGGGACGAGCAGTACTTC.

The CDR3 spells CSARTGSSSYNEQFF. CDR3 nucleotide sequence: TGCAGTGCTAGAACGGGTTCCTCGTCCTACAATGAGCAGTTCTTC. The chain is built from TRBV20-1 and TRBJ2-1; D gene unclear. The CDR3 contains 15 residues. Trimming took 2 bases from V and 1 from J, leaving 12 bases between them. CDR1 and CDR2 (germline): DFQATT, SNEGSKA (reference sequence).

In this sample, this clonotype turned up many times. The DNA of the CDR3 is TGTGCCAGCAGCTTAGAGCCAGCGGGCAATAATGAGCAGTTCTTC. This gives the protein CASSLEPAGNNEQFF. J is TRBJ2-1 and V is TRBV11-2; D may be TRBD2 (6 bases). This CDR3 comprises 15 residues. V lost 0 bases and J 7 bases, leaving 13 bases between the germline ends. Germline loops: CDR1 SGHAT, CDR2 FQNNGV.